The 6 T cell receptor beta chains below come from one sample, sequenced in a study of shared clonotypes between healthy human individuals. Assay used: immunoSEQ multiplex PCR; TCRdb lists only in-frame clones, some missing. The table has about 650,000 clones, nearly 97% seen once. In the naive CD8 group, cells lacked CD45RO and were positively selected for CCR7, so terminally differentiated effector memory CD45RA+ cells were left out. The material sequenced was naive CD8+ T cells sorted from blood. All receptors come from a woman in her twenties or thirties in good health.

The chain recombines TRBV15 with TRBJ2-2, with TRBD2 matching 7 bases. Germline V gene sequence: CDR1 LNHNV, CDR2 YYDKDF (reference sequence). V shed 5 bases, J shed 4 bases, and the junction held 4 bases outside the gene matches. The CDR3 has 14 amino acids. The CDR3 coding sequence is TGTGCCACCAGCCCACCGGGGGGCACCGGGGAGCTGTTTTTT. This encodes CATSPPGGTGELFF. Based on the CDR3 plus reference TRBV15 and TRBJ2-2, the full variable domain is DAMVIQNPRYQVTQFGKPVTLSCSQTLNHNVMYWYQQKSSQAPKLLFHYYDKDFNNEADTPDNFQSRRPNTSFCFLDIRSPGLGDTAMYLCATSPPGGTGELFFGEGSRLTVL.

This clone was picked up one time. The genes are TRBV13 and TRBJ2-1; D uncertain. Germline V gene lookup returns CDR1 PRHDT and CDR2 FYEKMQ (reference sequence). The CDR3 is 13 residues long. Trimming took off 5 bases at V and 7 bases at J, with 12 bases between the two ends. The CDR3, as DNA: TGTGCCAGCAGCCCCACCAATGAGAATGAGCAGTTCTTC. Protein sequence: CASSPTNENEQFF.

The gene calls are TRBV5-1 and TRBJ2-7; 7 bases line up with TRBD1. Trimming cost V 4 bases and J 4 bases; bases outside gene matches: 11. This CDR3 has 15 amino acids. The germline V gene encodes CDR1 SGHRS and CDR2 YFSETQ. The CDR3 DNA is TGCGCCAGCAGCCCGTTTGAAGGGGGCTTGTACGAGCAGTACTTC. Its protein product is CASSPFEGGLYEQYF.

The DNA of the CDR3 is TGTGCCAGCAGCTTATCCCTCGCGGGAGGTTTAGATGAGCAGTTCTTC. Encoded protein: CASSLSLAGGLDEQFF. V and J are TRBV7-9 and TRBJ2-1, with 8 positions matching TRBD2. Unmatched junction bases numbered 11, after V lost 2 bases and J lost 8 bases. The germline V gene has CDR1 SEHNR and CDR2 FQNEAQ (reference sequence). This CDR3 is built from 16 residues.

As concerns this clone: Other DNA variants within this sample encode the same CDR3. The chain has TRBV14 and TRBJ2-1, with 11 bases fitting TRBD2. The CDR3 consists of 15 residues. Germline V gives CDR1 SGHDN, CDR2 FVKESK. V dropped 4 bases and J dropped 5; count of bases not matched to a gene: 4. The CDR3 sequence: CASSRRLAGHNEQFF. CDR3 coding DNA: TGTGCCAGCAGCCGGAGACTAGCGGGGCACAATGAGCAGTTCTTC.

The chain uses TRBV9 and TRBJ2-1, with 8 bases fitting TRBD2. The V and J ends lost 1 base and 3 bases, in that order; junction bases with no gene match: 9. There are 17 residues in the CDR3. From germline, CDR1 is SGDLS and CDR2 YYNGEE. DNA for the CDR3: TGTGCCAGCAGCGTAAGTTGGCGGGAGGTGAACTACAATGAGCAGTTCTTC. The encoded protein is CASSVSWREVNYNEQFF.